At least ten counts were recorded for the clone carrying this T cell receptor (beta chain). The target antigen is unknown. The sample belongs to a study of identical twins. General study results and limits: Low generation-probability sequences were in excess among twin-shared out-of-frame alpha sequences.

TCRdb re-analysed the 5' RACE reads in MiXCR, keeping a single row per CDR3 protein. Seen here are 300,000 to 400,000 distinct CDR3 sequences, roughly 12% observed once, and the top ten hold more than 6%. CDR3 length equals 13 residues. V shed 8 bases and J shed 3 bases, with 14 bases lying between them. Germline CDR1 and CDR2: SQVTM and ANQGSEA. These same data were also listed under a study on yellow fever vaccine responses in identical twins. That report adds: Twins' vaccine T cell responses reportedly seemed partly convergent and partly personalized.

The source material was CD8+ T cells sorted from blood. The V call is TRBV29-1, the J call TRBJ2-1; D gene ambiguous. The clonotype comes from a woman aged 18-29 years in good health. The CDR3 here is CSLVIPSYNEQFF. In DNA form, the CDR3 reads TGCAGCCTGGTCATTCCAAGCTACAATGAGCAGTTCTTC.